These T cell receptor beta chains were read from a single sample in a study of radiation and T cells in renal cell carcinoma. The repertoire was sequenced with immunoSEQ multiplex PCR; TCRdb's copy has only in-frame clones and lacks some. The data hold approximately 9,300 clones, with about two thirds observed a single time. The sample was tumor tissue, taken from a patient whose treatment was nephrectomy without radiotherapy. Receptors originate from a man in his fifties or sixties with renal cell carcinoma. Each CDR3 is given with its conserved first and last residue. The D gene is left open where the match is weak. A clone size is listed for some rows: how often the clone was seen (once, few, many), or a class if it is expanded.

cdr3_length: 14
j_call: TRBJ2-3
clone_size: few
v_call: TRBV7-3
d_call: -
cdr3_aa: CASSSAGNPDTQYF
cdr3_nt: TGTGCCAGCAGCTCTGCGGGTAACCCAGATACGCAGTATTTT

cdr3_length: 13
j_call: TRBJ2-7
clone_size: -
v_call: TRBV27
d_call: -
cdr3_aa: CASSRKGGYEQYF
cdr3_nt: TGTGCCAGCAGTCGGAAGGGTGGGTACGAGCAGTACTTC

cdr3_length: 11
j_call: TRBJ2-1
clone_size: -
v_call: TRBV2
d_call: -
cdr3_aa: CASSEAFRQFF
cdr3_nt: TGTGCCAGCAGTGAAGCTTTCCGGCAGTTCTTC

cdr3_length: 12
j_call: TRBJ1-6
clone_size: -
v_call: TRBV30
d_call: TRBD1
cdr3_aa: CAWSRQGLALHF
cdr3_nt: TGTGCCTGGAGTAGACAGGGTTTGGCCCTCCACTTT

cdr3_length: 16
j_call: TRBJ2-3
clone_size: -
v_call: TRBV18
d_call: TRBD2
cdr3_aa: CASSPVAGGPTDTQYF
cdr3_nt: TGTGCCAGCTCACCCGTAGCGGGAGGGCCCACAGATACGCAGTATTTT

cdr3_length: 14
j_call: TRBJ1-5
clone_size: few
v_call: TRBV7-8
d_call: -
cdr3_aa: CASSRDGGNQPQHF
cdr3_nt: TGTGCCAGCAGCCGCGACGGGGGCAATCAGCCCCAGCATTTT

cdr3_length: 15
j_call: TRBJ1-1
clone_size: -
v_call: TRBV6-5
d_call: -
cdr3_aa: CASSFLGATNTEAFF
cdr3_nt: TGTGCCAGCAGTTTTCTAGGGGCGACGAACACTGAAGCTTTCTTT

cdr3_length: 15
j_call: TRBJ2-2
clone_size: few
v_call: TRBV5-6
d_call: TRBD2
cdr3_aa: CASSFLLAGAGELFF
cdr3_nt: TGTGCCAGCAGCTTTCTTCTAGCGGGAGCCGGGGAGCTGTTTTTT

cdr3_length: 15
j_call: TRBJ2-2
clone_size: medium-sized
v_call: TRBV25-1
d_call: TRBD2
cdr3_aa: CASRAGTRDTGELFF
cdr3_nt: TGTGCCAGCAGGGCCGGGACTAGGGACACCGGGGAGCTGTTTTTT

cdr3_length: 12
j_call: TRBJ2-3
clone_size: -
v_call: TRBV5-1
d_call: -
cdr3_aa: CASSLESDTQYF
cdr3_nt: TGCGCCAGCAGCTTGGAGTCCGATACGCAGTATTTT

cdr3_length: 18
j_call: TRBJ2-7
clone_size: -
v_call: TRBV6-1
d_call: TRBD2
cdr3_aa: CASSEAINSGRAVREQYF
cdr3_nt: TGTGCCAGCAGTGAAGCGATTAATAGCGGGAGGGCCGTGCGGGAGCAGTACTTC

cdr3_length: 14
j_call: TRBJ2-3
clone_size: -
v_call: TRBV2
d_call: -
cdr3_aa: CASSAGTNTDTQYF
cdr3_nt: TGTGCCAGTAGCGCCGGGACAAACACAGATACGCAGTATTTT

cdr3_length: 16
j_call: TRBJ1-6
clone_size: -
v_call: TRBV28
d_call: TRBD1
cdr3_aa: CASRSKQGMRNSPLHF
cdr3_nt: TGTGCCAGCAGGTCCAAACAGGGGATGAGGAATTCACCCCTCCACTTT

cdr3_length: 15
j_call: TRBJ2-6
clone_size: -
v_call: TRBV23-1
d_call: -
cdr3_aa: CASSQPQSGANVLTF
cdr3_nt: TGCGCCAGCAGTCAACCCCAGTCTGGGGCCAACGTCCTGACTTTC

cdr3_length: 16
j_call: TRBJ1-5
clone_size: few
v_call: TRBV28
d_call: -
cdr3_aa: CASSSRTVFGNQPQHF
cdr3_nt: TGTGCCAGCAGTTCGCGGACAGTATTCGGCAATCAGCCCCAGCATTTT